This section outlines one T cell receptor beta chain sequence together with its context. The target antigen is unknown. These data are taken from a study of T cell responses to AZD1222 COVID-19 vaccine. Germline assignment: CDR1 KGHSH and CDR2 LQKENI. The CDR3 spans 15 residues. Losses at the gene ends were 3 bases for V and 2 bases for J; bases not matched to a gene: 4. The protocol was immunoSEQ multiplex PCR, while the TCRdb copy is restricted to in-frame clones and leaves out a portion. The sample records about 110,000 clones, around 91% being singletons. Study-level results: White British donors predominated, females outnumbered males, and clonal diversity was possibly underestimated. Every sample of the repertoires postdated the peak T cell response. Recipients of two AZD1222 doses showed rising Spike-specific TCR breadth and depth.

This clonotype originated in an adult who received the AZD1222 COVID-19 vaccine. The chain has TRBV18 and TRBJ1-5; TRBD1 aligns across 7 bases. The starting material was peripheral blood, obtained 28 days after the second AZD1222 dose. The CDR3 DNA follows: TGTGCCAGCTCACCGGCAGGGACAGGCAATCAGCCCCAGCATTTT. This translates into CASSPAGTGNQPQHF.